This is a list of T cell receptor beta chains from one sample in a study of technical replicates of blood from a handful of donors. The repertoire was sequenced with immunoSEQ multiplex PCR; TCRdb's copy has only in-frame clones and lacks some. The sample yields about 81,000 clones, about 81% seen once. Sequences were obtained from PBMCs. These receptor sequences come from a human donor in good health. Some clones in this sample may be carry-over from other donors' samples. CDR3s include the opening cysteine and the closing phenylalanine or tryptophan. Each record gives: D gene, CDR3 length, clone size, J gene, V gene, CDR3 DNA, CDR3 protein. The D gene is left open where the match is weak. Only some rows state a clone size, as once, few, many or a class for expanded clones.

>.|13|.|TRBJ2-7|TRBV4-2
TGTGCCAGCAGCCCTCAACAGGGAGCCGAGCAGTACTTC
CASSPQQGAEQYF
>TRBD1|14|.|TRBJ1-2|TRBV7-3
TGTGCCAGCAGCCCGGCGGGACAGCAATATGGCTACACCTTC
CASSPAGQQYGYTF
>TRBD1|15|.|TRBJ1-4|TRBV9
TGTGCCAGCAGCGCCAACCGGGACAGGGGGGAAAAACTGTTTTTT
CASSANRDRGEKLFF
>.|15|.|TRBJ2-7|TRBV11-2
TGTGCCAGCAGCTCGGGACTGGCTTACTCCTACGAGCAGTACTTC
CASSSGLAYSYEQYF
>.|15|.|TRBJ1-3|TRBV9
TGTGCCAGCAGCGTCCTAGCAGACTCTGGAAACACCATATATTTT
CASSVLADSGNTIYF
>.|13|.|TRBJ1-1|TRBV10-2
TGCGCCACCGGGGGGGCAGCGAACACTGAAGCTTTCTTT
CATGGAANTEAFF
>TRBD1|14|.|TRBJ1-6|TRBV6-1
TGTGCCAGCATATCGGACAGGGGGCAACCACCCCTCCACTTT
CASISDRGQPPLHF
>.|17|.|TRBJ1-2|TRBV5-8
TGTGCCAGCAGCTTGTCGGGTCGGGGCAGGGGAGTATCTGGCTACACCTTC
CASSLSGRGRGVSGYTF
>.|15|.|TRBJ2-7|TRBV6-6
TGTGCCAGCAGTTACTTACGGGAGATAGGATACGAGCAGTACTTC
CASSYLREIGYEQYF
>.|13|many|TRBJ1-1|TRBV30
TGTGCCTGGAGTGTAAGCTTGAACACTGAAGCTTTCTTT
CAWSVSLNTEAFF